The entry below describes one T cell receptor beta chain. The sample originates from a study of blood T cell repertoires in COVID-19. Across the whole study: Sources were T cells, B-cell-depleted T cells, or PBMCs; the material itself was cDNA or gDNA.

In Seattle, patients joined the study during active infection and were tracked longitudinally. As handled by the study authors: How many nucleated cells were present was estimated from reference gene primer amplification. Sequencing used immunoSEQ multiplex PCR; TCRdb keeps in-frame clones, though not all of them. The D gene and trimming were derived from the DNA, and the V and J assignments and clone size from that table. The sample lists about 340,000 clones, less than 90% occurring once. Sequenced input: peripheral blood. The sequence came from a woman aged 55-69 years with COVID-19, enrolled during active disease.

DNA for the CDR3: TGTGCCACCAGCCCCGGGGGGGACAGGGCTGGTGAGCAGTTCTTC. As protein: CATSPGGDRAGEQFF. V usage is TRBV24-1 and J usage is TRBJ2-1, with D possibly matching TRBD1 (9 bases). Trimming took off 7 bases at V and 9 bases at J, with 21 bases between the two ends. The CDR3 sequence is 15 residues long. In germline, CDR1 is KGHDR, CDR2 SFDVKD.